Below are 19 T cell receptor beta chains sequenced from a single sample in a study of T cells in tumors after PD-1 blockade. Using immunoSEQ multiplex PCR, the repertoire was profiled, and TCRdb retains in-frame clones only, with some absent. The data contain some 15,000 clones, roughly four fifths of them singletons. Sample: PBMCs, taken after anti-PD-1 treatment. All receptors derive from a human donor with basal cell carcinoma.

The V gene is TRBV29-1, the J gene TRBJ2-2, with D uncertain. Between the trimmed V and J ends, which lost 6 bases and 6 bases, there was a span of 20 bases. The CDR3 is 15 amino acids. Germline CDR1 SQVTM, CDR2 ANQGSEA. The CDR3 reads CSVVGPARNSGELFF. The DNA for the CDR3 is TGCAGCGTCGTCGGGCCCGCTCGTAATTCCGGGGAGCTGTTTTTT.

The V call is TRBV4-1, the J call TRBJ2-3, with 11 bases fitting TRBD2. The CDR3 extends over 17 amino acids. The germline V gene encodes CDR1 MGHRA and CDR2 YSYEKL. After removal of 3 bases from V and 2 bases from J, the junction contained 7 bases not matched to a gene. CDR3 DNA sequence: TGCGCCAGCAGCCACCAACTAGCGGGGGCCCTCACAGATACGCAGTATTTT. Translating it yields CASSHQLAGALTDTQYF.

The V and J genes are TRBV4-2 and TRBJ2-3; D may match TRBD1 or TRBD2 (6 bases each). V gave up 0 bases and J gave up 6 bases, with 19 bases separating them. The CDR3 extends over 17 amino acids. From germline, CDR1 is LGHNA and CDR2 YNFKEQ. This chain's CDR3 is CASSQDSNGGGRDTQYF. In DNA, the CDR3 is TGTGCCAGCAGCCAAGATTCCAACGGGGGCGGGCGGGATACGCAGTATTTT.

The chain employs TRBV11-3 and TRBJ2-1, with D possibly TRBD1 on 7 matching bases. CDR1 is SGHNT and CDR2 is YENEEA in the germline V gene. Trimming took off 5 bases at V and 5 bases at J, with 13 bases between the two ends. The CDR3 sequence is 14 residues long. The CDR3 loop reads CASSLQGGNNEQFF. The CDR3 DNA reads as TGTGCCAGCAGCCTCCAGGGGGGCAACAATGAGCAGTTCTTC.

The V gene is TRBV19, the J gene TRBJ1-2, with no clear D. CDR3 size: 14 residues. V dropped 0 bases and J dropped 4 bases, with 9 bases sitting between them. Germline V gives CDR1 LNHDA, CDR2 SQIVND (reference sequence). Here the CDR3 DNA reads TGTGCCAGTAGTATAGACGGCAGTCTCTATGGCTACACCTTC. Translation: CASSIDGSLYGYTF.

The chain employs TRBV6-5 and TRBJ2-7; 9 nucleotides match TRBD1. The CDR3 contains 13 residues. The V segment lost 7 bases and the J segment 6 bases; nucleotides outside the gene matches: 7. CDR1 and CDR2 (germline): MNHEY, SVGAGI. CDR3 DNA: TGTGCCAGCAAGGACAGGGGCACGGGCGAGCAGTACTTC. It is translated as CASKDRGTGEQYF.

This clone has only a few counts. The chain joins TRBV12-3 or TRBV12-4 to TRBJ1-1; D perhaps matches TRBD1 (6 bases). The CDR3 has 11 amino acids. V was clipped by 4 bases and J by 8 bases, with 8 bases between them. The CDR3 reads CASSSDREAFF. CDR3 nucleotide sequence: TGTGCCAGCAGTTCCGACAGGGAAGCTTTCTTT.

V gene TRBV29-1 combines with J gene TRBJ2-3, with 10 bases identical to TRBD2. Germline V gene sequence: CDR1 SQVTM, CDR2 ANQGSEA. Trimming cost V 4 bases and J 5 bases; bases outside gene matches: 6. This CDR3 comprises 14 residues. The CDR3 DNA reads as TGCAGCGTTGGGCGAGCGGGAGGGGGAGATACGCAGTATTTT. It is translated as CSVGRAGGGDTQYF.

The V and J genes are TRBV7-9 and TRBJ1-5, with TRBD1 matching 7 bases. The CDR3 has 15 amino acids. Germline V lookup: CDR1 SEHNR, CDR2 FQNEAQ (reference sequence). V dropped 5 bases and J dropped 0; count of bases not matched to a gene: 4. The CDR3 sequence: CASSKGDSSNQPQHF. CDR3 bases: TGTGCCAGCAGCAAAGGGGACAGTAGCAATCAGCCCCAGCATTTT.

The gene calls are TRBV30 and TRBJ2-7; TRBD1 matches 7 bases. Germline CDR1 and CDR2: GTSNPN and SVGIG (reference sequence). V shed 4 bases, J shed 5 bases, and the junction held 11 bases outside the gene matches. This CDR3 region has 14 residues. CDR3 loop: CAWNTGQIIDEQYF. The CDR3 DNA reads TGTGCCTGGAATACGGGACAGATTATCGACGAGCAGTACTTC. Looking up the rest from reference TRBV30 and TRBJ2-7 gives the full variable domain: SQTIHQWPATLVQPVGSPLSLECTVEGTSNPNLYWYRQAAGRGLQLLFYSVGIGQISSEVPQNLSASRPQDRQFILSSKKLLLSDSGFYLCAWNTGQIIDEQYFGPGTRLTVT.

This sequence joins TRBV6-5 and TRBJ1-4, with 8 bases identical to TRBD1. CDR3 length: 13 amino acids. CDR1 and CDR2 (germline): MNHEY, SVGAGI. After removal of 5 bases from V and 4 bases from J, the junction contained 0 bases not matched to a gene. The DNA of the CDR3 is TGTGCCAGCAGTACAGGGGGTAATGAAAAACTGTTTTTT. Protein sequence: CASSTGGNEKLFF.

The chain employs TRBV5-1 and TRBJ2-7; possibly TRBD2 for D (5 bases). This CDR3 region has 14 residues. CDR1 SGHRS and CDR2 YFSETQ come from the germline V gene. V was trimmed by 4 bases and J by 7 bases, leaving 18 bases between them. The CDR3 nucleotides are TGCGCCAGCAGCCCCACCGGTCGGACGGGAGAGCAGTACTTC. Its protein product is CASSPTGRTGEQYF.

V usage is TRBV18 and J usage is TRBJ2-3; a possible D gene is TRBD1 (6 bases). In germline, CDR1 is KGHSH, CDR2 LQKENI. Deletions cut 4 bases from V and 1 base from J, with 6 bases between. CDR3 length: 13 residues. The CDR3 sequence is CASSQGGTDTQYF. CDR3 nucleotides: TGTGCCAGCTCACAGGGGGGCACAGATACGCAGTATTTT.

V gene TRBV19 combines with J gene TRBJ2-1; 10 nucleotides match TRBD1. The CDR3 loop spans 14 amino acids. Germline trimming cut 7 bases from V and 9 bases from J; bases unmatched to any gene: 9. CDR1 LNHDA and CDR2 SQIVND come from the germline V gene (reference sequence). The DNA for the CDR3 is TGTGCCAGTACCCCTCTTTGGACAGGGGGTGAGCAGTTCTTC. It encodes CASTPLWTGGEQFF.

In its sample, this clone was seen a few times. The DNA of the CDR3 is TGTGCCACCGGGGCGGAGAGCTCCTACGAGCAGTACTTC. Translated: CATGAESSYEQYF. The chain couples TRBV6-5 to TRBJ2-7; TRBD1 or TRBD2 may be the D gene (5 bases each). The CDR3 is 13 residues long. Trimming took 10 bases from V and 0 from J, leaving 13 bases between them. Germline CDR1 and CDR2: MNHEY and SVGAGI.

The chain employs TRBV5-6 and TRBJ1-1; a weak D match, TRBD1 (6 bases). This CDR3 has 15 amino acids. The germline V and J ends were trimmed by 0 bases and 3 bases, with 12 bases remaining between them. CDR1 is SGHDT, CDR2 YYEEEE, per germline. CDR3 amino acids: CASSLVGGRYTEAFF. The CDR3, as DNA: TGTGCCAGCAGCTTGGTCGGGGGCAGGTACACTGAAGCTTTCTTT.

The chain uses TRBV28 and TRBJ2-7, with D possibly TRBD2 on 5 matching bases. Per the germline V gene, CDR1 is MDHEN and CDR2 is SYDVKM. The CDR3 has 12 residues. The V and J ends lost 3 bases and 11 bases respectively, with 14 bases between them. The CDR3 region has the DNA TGTGCCAGCAGTTTTGTCGCGGAGGAAGAGTACTTC. As protein: CASSFVAEEEYF. Combining the CDR3 with reference TRBV28 and TRBJ2-7 gives the whole variable domain DVKVTQSSRYLVKRTGEKVFLECVQDMDHENMFWYRQDPGLGLRLIYFSYDVKMKEKGDIPEGYSVSREKKERFSLILESASTNQTSMYLCASSFVAEEEYFGPGTRLTVT.

This rearrangement joins TRBV6-5 to TRBJ1-2; weak D call: TRBD1 (5 bases). The V and J ends lost 5 bases and 4 bases respectively, with 8 bases between them. Germline V gene lookup returns CDR1 MNHEY and CDR2 SVGAGI. The CDR3 runs 12 residues. The DNA of the CDR3 is TGTGCCAGCAGTAATCAGGGCTATGGCTACACCTTC. Residues: CASSNQGYGYTF.

This clone was seen a single time. The chain couples TRBV19 to TRBJ1-1, with D possibly being TRBD1 (5 bases). The CDR3 sequence is 17 residues long. Trimming took off 3 bases at V and 1 base at J, with 18 bases between the two ends. The germline gives CDR1 LNHDA, CDR2 SQIVND (reference sequence). CDR3 bases: TGTGCCAGTAGTATTCAACAACTGGGACGGACGAACACTGAAGCTTTCTTT. The encoded protein is CASSIQQLGRTNTEAFF.